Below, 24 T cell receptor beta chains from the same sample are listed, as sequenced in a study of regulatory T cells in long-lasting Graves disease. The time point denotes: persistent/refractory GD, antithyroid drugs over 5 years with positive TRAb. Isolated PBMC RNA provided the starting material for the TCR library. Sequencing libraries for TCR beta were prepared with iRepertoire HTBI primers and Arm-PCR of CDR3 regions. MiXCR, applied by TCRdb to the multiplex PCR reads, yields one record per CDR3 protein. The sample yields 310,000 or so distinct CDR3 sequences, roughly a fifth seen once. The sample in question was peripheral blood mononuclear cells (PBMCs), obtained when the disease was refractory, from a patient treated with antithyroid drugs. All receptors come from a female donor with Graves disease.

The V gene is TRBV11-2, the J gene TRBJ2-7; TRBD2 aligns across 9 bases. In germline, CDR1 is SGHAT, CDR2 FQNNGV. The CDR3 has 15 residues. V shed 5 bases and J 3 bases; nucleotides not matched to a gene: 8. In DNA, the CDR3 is TGTGCCAGCAGCGCTGGGACTAGCACATTCTACGAGCAGTACTTC. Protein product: CASSAGTSTFYEQYF.

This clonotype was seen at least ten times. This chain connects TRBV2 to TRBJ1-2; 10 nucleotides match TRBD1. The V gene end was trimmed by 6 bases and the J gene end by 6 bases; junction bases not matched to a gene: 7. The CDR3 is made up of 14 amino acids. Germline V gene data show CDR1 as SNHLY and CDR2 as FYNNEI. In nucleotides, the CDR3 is TGTGCCAGCAGAGAGACAGGGGGCCAGAATGGCTACACCTTC. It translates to CASRETGGQNGYTF.

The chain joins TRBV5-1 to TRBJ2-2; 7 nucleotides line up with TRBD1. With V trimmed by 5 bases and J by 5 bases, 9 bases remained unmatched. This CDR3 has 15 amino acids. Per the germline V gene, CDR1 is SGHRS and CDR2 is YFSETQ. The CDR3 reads CASSRDSLITGELFF. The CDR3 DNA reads TGCGCCAGCAGTAGGGACAGCCTGATTACCGGGGAGCTGTTTTTT.

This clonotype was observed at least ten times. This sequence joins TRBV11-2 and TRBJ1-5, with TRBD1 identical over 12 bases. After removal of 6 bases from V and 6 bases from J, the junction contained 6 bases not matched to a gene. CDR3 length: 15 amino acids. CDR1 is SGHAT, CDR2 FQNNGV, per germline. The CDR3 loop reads CASSWGQGASQPQHF. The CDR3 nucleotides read TGTGCCAGCAGTTGGGGACAGGGGGCATCTCAGCCCCAGCATTTT.

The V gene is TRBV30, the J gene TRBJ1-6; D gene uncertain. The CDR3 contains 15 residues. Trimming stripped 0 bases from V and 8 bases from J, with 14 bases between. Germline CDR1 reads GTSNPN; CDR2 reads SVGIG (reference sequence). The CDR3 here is CAWSVGPDGYSPLHF. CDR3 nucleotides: TGTGCCTGGAGTGTAGGTCCTGATGGGTATTCACCCCTCCACTTT.

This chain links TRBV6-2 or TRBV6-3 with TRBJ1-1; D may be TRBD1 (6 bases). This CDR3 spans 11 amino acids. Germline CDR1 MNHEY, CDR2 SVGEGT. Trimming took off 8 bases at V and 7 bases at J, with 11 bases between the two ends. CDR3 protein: CASRGPVEAFF. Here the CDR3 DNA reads TGTGCCAGCCGGGGGCCTGTTGAAGCTTTCTTT.

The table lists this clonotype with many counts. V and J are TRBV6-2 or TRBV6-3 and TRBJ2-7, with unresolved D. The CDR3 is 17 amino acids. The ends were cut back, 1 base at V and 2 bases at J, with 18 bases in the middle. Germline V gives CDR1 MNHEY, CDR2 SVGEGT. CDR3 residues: CASSYFLSSRQTYEQYF. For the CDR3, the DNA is TGTGCCAGCAGTTACTTTCTTTCGTCACGGCAGACCTACGAGCAGTACTTC.

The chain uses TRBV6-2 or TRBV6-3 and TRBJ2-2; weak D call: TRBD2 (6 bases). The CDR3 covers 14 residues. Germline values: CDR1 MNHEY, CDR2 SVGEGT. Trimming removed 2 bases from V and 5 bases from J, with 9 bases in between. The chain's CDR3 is CASSYGLKTGELFF. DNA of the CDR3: TGTGCCAGCAGTTACGGACTAAAGACCGGGGAGCTGTTTTTT.

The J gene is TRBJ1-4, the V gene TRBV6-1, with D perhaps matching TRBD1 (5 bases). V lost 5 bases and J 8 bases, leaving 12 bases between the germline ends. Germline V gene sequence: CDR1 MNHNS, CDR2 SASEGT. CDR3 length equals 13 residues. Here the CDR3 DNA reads TGTGCCAGCAGTAGAGGACAAGGAGAAAAACTGTTTTTT. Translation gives CASSRGQGEKLFF.

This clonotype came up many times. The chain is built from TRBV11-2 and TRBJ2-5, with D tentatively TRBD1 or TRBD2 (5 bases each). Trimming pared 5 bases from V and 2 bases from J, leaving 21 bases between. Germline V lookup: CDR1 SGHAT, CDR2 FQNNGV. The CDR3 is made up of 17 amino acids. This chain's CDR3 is CASSGTLQAWRQETQYF. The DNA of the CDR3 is TGTGCCAGCAGCGGAACCCTACAGGCCTGGAGGCAAGAGACCCAGTACTTC.

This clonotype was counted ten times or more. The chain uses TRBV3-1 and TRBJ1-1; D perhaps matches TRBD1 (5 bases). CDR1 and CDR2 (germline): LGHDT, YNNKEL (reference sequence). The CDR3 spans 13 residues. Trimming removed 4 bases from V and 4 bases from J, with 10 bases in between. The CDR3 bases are TGTGCCAGCAGCCGGGGGGGGAGCACTGAAGCTTTCTTT. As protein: CASSRGGSTEAFF. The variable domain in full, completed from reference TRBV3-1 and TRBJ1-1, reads DTAVSQTPKYLVTQMGNDKSIKCEQNLGHDTMYWYKQDSKKFLKIMFSYNNKELIINETVPNRFSPKSPDKAHLNLHINSLELGDSAVYFCASSRGGSTEAFFGQGTRLTVV.

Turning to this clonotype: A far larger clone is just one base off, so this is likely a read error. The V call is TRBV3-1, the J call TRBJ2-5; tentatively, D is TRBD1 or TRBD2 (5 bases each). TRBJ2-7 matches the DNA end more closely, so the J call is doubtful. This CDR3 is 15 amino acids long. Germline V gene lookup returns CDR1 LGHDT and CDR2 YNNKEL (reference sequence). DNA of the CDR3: TGTGCCAGCAGCCAAGACAGGGCGGGTCTTGACGAGCAGTACTTC. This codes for CASSQDRAGLDEQYF.

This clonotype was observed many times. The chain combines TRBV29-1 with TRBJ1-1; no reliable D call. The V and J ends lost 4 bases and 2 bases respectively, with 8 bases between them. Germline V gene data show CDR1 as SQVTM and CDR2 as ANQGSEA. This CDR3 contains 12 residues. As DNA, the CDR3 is TGCAGCGTTGCTGCAGGAAACACTGAAGCTTTCTTT. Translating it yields CSVAAGNTEAFF.

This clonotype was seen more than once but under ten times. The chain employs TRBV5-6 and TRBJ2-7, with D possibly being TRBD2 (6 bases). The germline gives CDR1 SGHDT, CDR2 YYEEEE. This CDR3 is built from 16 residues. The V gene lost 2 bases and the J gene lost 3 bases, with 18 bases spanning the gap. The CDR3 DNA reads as TGTGCCAGCAGCTTCTCGACGGGGGAAGTGGGCTACGAGCAGTACTTC. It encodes CASSFSTGEVGYEQYF. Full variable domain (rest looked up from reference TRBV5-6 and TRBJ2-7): DAGVTQSPTHLIKTRGQQVTLRCSPKSGHDTVSWYQQALGQGPQFIFQYYEEEERQRGNFPDRFSGHQFPNYSSELNVNALLLGDSALYLCASSFSTGEVGYEQYFGPGTRLTVT.

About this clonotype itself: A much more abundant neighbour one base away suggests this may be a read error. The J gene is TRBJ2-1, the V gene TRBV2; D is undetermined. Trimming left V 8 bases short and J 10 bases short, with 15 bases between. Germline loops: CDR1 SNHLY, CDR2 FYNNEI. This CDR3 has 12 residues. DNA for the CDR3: TGTGCCAGCCTGGCACCTTCCTACGAGCAGTTCTTC. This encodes CASLAPSYEQFF.

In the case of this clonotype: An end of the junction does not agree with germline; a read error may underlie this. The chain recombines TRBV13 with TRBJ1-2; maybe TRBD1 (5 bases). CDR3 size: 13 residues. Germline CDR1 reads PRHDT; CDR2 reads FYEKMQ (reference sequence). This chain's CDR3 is CASGLGQVYGYTF. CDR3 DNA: TGTGCCAGCGGCTTGGGGCAGGTATATGGCTACACCTTC.

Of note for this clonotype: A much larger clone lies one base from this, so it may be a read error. CDR3 amino acids: CASSYQAGTPGERYF. CDR3 nucleotide sequence: TGTGCCAGCAGCTACCAAGCGGGCACGCCGGGAGAGCGGTACTTC. The chain links TRBV27 to TRBJ2-7; TRBD2 might be the D (6 bases). Looked up from germline, CDR1 is MNHEY and CDR2 is SMNVEV (reference sequence). The CDR3 extends over 15 amino acids.

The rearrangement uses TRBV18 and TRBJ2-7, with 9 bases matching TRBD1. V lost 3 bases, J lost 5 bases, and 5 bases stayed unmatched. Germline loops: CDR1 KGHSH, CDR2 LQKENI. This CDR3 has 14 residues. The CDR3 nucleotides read TGTGCCAGCTCACCTGGGGACAGGGCTAACGAGCAGTACTTC. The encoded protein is CASSPGDRANEQYF.

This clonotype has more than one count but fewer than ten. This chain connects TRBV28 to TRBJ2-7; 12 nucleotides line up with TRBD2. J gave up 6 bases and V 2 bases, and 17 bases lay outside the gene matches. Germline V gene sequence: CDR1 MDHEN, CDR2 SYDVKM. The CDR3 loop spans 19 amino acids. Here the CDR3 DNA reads TGTGCCAGCAGTTTAGGTTTTCTAGCGGGAGGGCTCCTGGAATCCGAGCAGTACTTC. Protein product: CASSLGFLAGGLLESEQYF. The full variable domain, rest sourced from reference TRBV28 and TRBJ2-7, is DVKVTQSSRYLVKRTGEKVFLECVQDMDHENMFWYRQDPGLGLRLIYFSYDVKMKEKGDIPEGYSVSREKKERFSLILESASTNQTSMYLCASSLGFLAGGLLESEQYFGPGTRLTVT.

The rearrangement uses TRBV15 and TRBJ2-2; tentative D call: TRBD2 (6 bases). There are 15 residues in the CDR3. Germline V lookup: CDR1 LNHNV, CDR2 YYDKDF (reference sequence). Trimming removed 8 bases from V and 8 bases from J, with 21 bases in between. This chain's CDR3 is CATALGLRAAGELFF. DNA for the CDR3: TGTGCCACCGCCCTGGGACTTAGAGCTGCGGGGGAGCTGTTTTTT.

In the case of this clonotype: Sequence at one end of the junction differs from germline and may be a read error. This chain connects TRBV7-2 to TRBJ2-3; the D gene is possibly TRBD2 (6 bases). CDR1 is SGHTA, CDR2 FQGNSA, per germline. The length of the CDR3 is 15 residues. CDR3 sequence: CASSIAVSSTDTQYF. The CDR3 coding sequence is TGTGCCAGCAGCATAGCGGTGTCTAGCACAGATACGCAGTATTTT.

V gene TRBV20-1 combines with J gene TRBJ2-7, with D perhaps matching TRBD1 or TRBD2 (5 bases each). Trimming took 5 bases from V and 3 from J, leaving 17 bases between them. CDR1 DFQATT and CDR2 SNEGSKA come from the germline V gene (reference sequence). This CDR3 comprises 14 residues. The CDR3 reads CSADRDAGHYEQYF. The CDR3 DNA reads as TGCAGTGCTGACCGGGACGCCGGCCACTACGAGCAGTACTTC.

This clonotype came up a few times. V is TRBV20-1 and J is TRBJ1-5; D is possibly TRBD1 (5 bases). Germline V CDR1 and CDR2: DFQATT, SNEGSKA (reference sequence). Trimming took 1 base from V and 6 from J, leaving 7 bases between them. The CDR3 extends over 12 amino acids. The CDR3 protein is CSARGGVQPQHF. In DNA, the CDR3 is TGCAGTGCTAGAGGGGGGGTTCAGCCCCAGCATTTT.

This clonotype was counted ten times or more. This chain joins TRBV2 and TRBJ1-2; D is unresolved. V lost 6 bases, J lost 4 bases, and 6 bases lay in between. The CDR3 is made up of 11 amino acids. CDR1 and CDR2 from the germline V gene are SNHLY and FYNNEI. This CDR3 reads CASSESYGYTF. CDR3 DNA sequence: TGTGCCAGCAGCGAGTCCTATGGCTACACCTTC.